Following are 10 T cell receptor beta chains from one sample sequenced in a study of shared T cell receptors in the human thymus. Produced via immunoSEQ multiplex PCR; TCRdb's table is partial and in-frame only. The sample contains roughly 710,000 clones, approximately 85% of which appear only once. These data also formed part of another study, on human thymus T cells.

The sequencing input was thymocytes. These receptor sequences come from a girl younger than two with a congenital heart defect.

The chain has TRBV27 and TRBJ1-2, with TRBD1 identical over 11 bases. The V gene end was trimmed by 8 bases and the J gene end by 3 bases; junction bases not matched to a gene: 17. CDR1 is MNHEY and CDR2 is SMNVEV in the germline V gene (reference sequence). The CDR3 consists of 18 residues. CDR3 sequence reads: CASSKKRDRGIFHYGYTF. CDR3 DNA sequence: TGTGCCAGCTCGAAAAAACGGGACAGGGGGATTTTCCACTATGGCTACACCTTC.

Notes on this clone: At the DNA level, this CDR3 is encoded by other sequences in the same sample as well. The chain has TRBV7-6 and TRBJ1-1, with D unclear. The length of the CDR3 is 14 residues. V was pared by 5 bases and J by 1 base, with 11 bases between. Germline V gives CDR1 SGHVS, CDR2 FNYEAQ. The CDR3 is CASSQRGGNTEAFF. DNA of the CDR3: TGTGCCAGCAGCCAACGGGGAGGGAACACTGAAGCTTTCTTT.

DNA for the CDR3: TGCGCCAGCAGCTTGCCCCCCGCGTCGGGATACTACGAGCAGTACTTC. Translated, it gives CASSLPPASGYYEQYF. The rearrangement uses TRBV5-1 and TRBJ2-7, with a weak D call TRBD2 (5 bases). This CDR3 is 16 amino acids long. The germline V gene has CDR1 SGHRS and CDR2 YFSETQ. Trimming stripped 1 base from V and 3 bases from J, with 17 bases between.

The chain couples TRBV6-5 to TRBJ1-2; 9 bases match TRBD1. The CDR3 totals 14 residues. V gave up 5 bases and J gave up 3 bases; unmatched junction bases: 4. CDR1 is MNHEY, CDR2 SVGAGI, per germline. In DNA, the CDR3 is TGTGCCAGCAGTAAGCGACAGGGGGACTATGGCTACACCTTC. This codes for CASSKRQGDYGYTF.

CDR3 protein: CASSLGPGGLVYEQYF. CDR3 coding DNA: TGTGCCAGCAGCTTAGGGCCCGGGGGGCTAGTGTACGAGCAGTACTTC. This rearrangement joins TRBV11-2 to TRBJ2-7, with D perhaps TRBD2 (7 bases). From germline, CDR1 is SGHAT and CDR2 FQNNGV. Trimming stripped 1 base from V and 4 bases from J, with 17 bases between. CDR3 size: 16 residues.

The rearrangement links TRBV7-9 to TRBJ2-7, with 8 bases identical to TRBD2. Germline lookup yields CDR1 SEHNR and CDR2 FQNEAQ (reference sequence). The trim removed 6 bases at V and 3 bases at J, leaving 7 bases unmatched. CDR3 size: 14 residues. CDR3 loop: CASRGSGANYEQYF. CDR3 coding DNA: TGTGCCAGCAGGGGTAGCGGGGCCAACTACGAGCAGTACTTC.

The table lists this clone with a few counts. The chain combines TRBV5-6 with TRBJ1-3; 8 nucleotides agree with TRBD1. The germline CDR1 and CDR2 sequences are SGHDT and YYEEEE. V dropped 2 bases and J dropped 1; count of bases not matched to a gene: 8. The CDR3 sequence is 17 residues long. DNA for the CDR3: TGTGCCAGCAGCTTTTTGGACAGGGCCTCTTCTGGAAACACCATATATTTT. It translates to CASSFLDRASSGNTIYF.

The chain carries TRBV25-1 and TRBJ2-1; 7 bases align to TRBD2. J gave up 7 bases and V 2 bases, and 2 bases lay outside the gene matches. The CDR3 contains 13 residues. In germline, CDR1 is MGHDK, CDR2 SYGVNS. In DNA, the CDR3 is TGTGCCAGCAGTGAACCAGCGGGGAATGAGCAGTTCTTC. Residues: CASSEPAGNEQFF.

V usage is TRBV19 and J usage is TRBJ1-2, with a tentative D call TRBD1 (5 bases). The CDR3 length is 14 residues. Germline CDR1 reads LNHDA; CDR2 reads SQIVND (reference sequence). V was clipped by 6 bases and J by 11 bases, with 22 bases between them. CDR3 in amino acids: CASSEPTVLRVYTF. The CDR3 DNA follows: TGTGCCAGTAGCGAACCGACAGTTTTGCGAGTTTACACCTTC. The whole variable domain, filled in from reference TRBV19 and TRBJ1-2, reads DGGITQSPKYLFRKEGQNVTLSCEQNLNHDAMYWYRQDPGQGLRLIYYSQIVNDFQKGDIAEGYSVSREKKESFPLTVTSAQKNPTAFYLCASSEPTVLRVYTFGSGTRLTVV.

V and J are TRBV29-1 and TRBJ1-4, with TRBD1 matching 9 bases. Looked up from germline, CDR1 is SQVTM and CDR2 is ANQGSEA. The CDR3 totals 15 residues. Trimming removed 4 bases from V and 7 bases from J; junction bases left unmatched: 10. CDR3 in amino acids: CSVVQGTGKGEKLFF. The CDR3 bases are TGCAGCGTTGTACAGGGGACAGGGAAAGGTGAAAAACTGTTTTTT.